What follows is one T cell receptor beta chain and its context. The data were taken from a study of blood T cell repertoires in COVID-19. Study-level background: PBMCs, B-cell-depleted T cells, or T cells were the source of the cDNA or gDNA that made up the material.

The protocol was immunoSEQ multiplex PCR, while the TCRdb copy is restricted to in-frame clones and leaves out a portion. In the table there are roughly 38,000 clones, roughly 78% of which are singletons. CDR1 is SGHRS and CDR2 is YFSETQ in the germline V gene. This CDR3 is 15 amino acids long. Trimming shortened V by 0 bases and J by 2 bases, and 10 bases separated the two germline ends. The J gene is TRBJ2-3, the V gene TRBV5-1; TRBD2 is a possible D gene (6 bases). The sequence derives from a man aged 60 to 75 with acute or convalescent COVID-19. The sample comprised peripheral blood. The CDR3 bases are TGCGCCAGCAGCTTGGAGGCGGGGTCCACAGATACGCAGTATTTT. This gives the protein CASSLEAGSTDTQYF. Supplemented by reference TRBV5-1 and TRBJ2-3, the full variable domain reads KAGVTQTPRYLIKTRGQQVTLSCSPISGHRSVSWYQQTPGQGLQFLFEYFSETQRNKGNFPGRFSGRQFSNSRSEMNVSTLELGDSALYLCASSLEAGSTDTQYFGPGTRLTVL.